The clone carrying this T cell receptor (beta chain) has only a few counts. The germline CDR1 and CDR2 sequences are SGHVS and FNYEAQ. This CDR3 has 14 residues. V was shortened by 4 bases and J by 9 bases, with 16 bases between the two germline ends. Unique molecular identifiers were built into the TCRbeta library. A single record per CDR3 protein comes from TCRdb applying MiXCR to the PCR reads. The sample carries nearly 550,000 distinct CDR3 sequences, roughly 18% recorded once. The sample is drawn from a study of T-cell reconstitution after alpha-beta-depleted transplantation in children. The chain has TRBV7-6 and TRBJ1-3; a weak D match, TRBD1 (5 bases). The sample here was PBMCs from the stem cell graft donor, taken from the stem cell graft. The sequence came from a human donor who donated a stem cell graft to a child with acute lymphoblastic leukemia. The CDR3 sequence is CASSSGPRTSTIYF. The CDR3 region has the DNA TGTGCCAGCAGCTCGGGGCCCCGGACGAGCACCATATATTTT.